This T cell receptor (beta chain) was recorded in a study of glioma-infiltrating T cells. Using RNA template, CDR3s of TCR alpha and beta were amplified with iRepertoire arm-PCR. In TCRdb, the multiplex PCR reads were re-called with MiXCR into one record per CDR3 protein. The sample lists about 130,000 distinct CDR3 sequences, roughly a quarter occurring once. CDR1 and CDR2 from the germline V gene are LGHNT and FRNRAP. V was trimmed by 2 bases and J by 0 bases, leaving 16 bases between them. The CDR3 is 17 amino acids. The chain links TRBV12-5 to TRBJ1-2; the D is unclear. This sequence originates from a human donor with low-grade glioma or glioblastoma, undergoing nonglioma brain surgery, or in good health (not recorded which). Sequencing was performed on glioma tissue, nonneoplastic brain tissue, or PBMCs (not recorded which). CDR3 in DNA: TGTGCTAGTGGTTTGACCCCTTCAGAACCAGCTAACTATGGCTACACCTTC. It specifies CASGLTPSEPANYGYTF.